Following are 8 T cell receptor beta chains from one sample sequenced in a study of post-analysis software for immune sequencing data. Study-level results: The study found TRBV5-6, TRBV5-1 and TRBV20-1 among five TRBV segments more frequent in patients than controls.

Antigens for these TCRs are unknown. Unique molecular identifiers were carried by the TCR beta cDNA libraries. Via MiXCR, TCRdb re-called the PCR reads, giving one row per CDR3 protein. This sample has over 150,000 distinct CDR3 sequences, with 30% found just once. Sequenced material: blood. These receptors all come from a girl between 10 and 17 years old with multiple sclerosis.

This clonotype was seen a few times. J is TRBJ1-2 and V is TRBV29-1; TRBD1 might be the D (5 bases). The CDR3 is 12 amino acids. CDR1 is SQVTM and CDR2 is ANQGSEA in the germline V gene. CDR3 nucleotide sequence: TGCAACGCTGGGACGGACTACTATGGCTACACCTTC. Protein sequence: CNAGTDYYGYTF.

The V gene is TRBV24-1, the J gene TRBJ1-1; D remains unclear. Germline V gene lookup returns CDR1 KGHDR and CDR2 SFDVKD. The length of the CDR3 is 14 residues. The V and J ends lost 5 bases and 2 bases respectively, with 11 bases between them. The CDR3 region is CATSVRSRNTEAFF. CDR3 nucleotides: TGTGCCACCAGTGTGCGCAGCCGAAACACTGAAGCTTTCTTT.

The table lists this clonotype with a few counts. V usage is TRBV7-9 and J usage is TRBJ2-3; possible D gene TRBD1, 6 bases. The CDR3 runs 16 residues. The germline V gene encodes CDR1 SEHNR and CDR2 FQNEAQ (reference sequence). Deletions cut 5 bases from V and 2 bases from J, with 17 bases between. CDR3 region: CASSLVGRGPTDTQYF. The CDR3 coding sequence is TGTGCCAGCAGCCTAGTGGGCAGGGGCCCCACAGATACGCAGTATTTT.

This clonotype was counted only a few times. The chain is built from TRBV6-5 and TRBJ1-1, with D perhaps matching TRBD1 (5 bases). The CDR3 totals 14 residues. V gave up 6 bases and J gave up 5 bases, with 16 bases separating them. Germline CDR1 MNHEY, CDR2 SVGAGI. The CDR3 coding sequence is TGTGCCAGCAGGCCTTCACCAGGGTTTACTGAAGCTTTCTTT. Translated: CASRPSPGFTEAFF.

This clonotype occurred many times. The chain uses TRBV4-1 and TRBJ1-2; D is perhaps TRBD1 (5 bases). V lost 0 bases to trimming and J lost 4 bases, with 15 bases between them. Germline CDR1 is MGHRA and CDR2 is YSYEKL. CDR3 length equals 16 residues. The CDR3 reads CASSQDRWGGGYGYTF. Here the CDR3 DNA reads TGCGCCAGCAGCCAAGATCGTTGGGGGGGAGGCTATGGCTACACCTTC.

Ten or more counts support this clonotype. The chain is built from TRBV10-3 and TRBJ2-5, with D maybe TRBD2 (6 bases). The CDR3 sequence is 14 residues long. V dropped 6 bases and J dropped 2 bases, with 13 bases sitting between them. Germline assignment: CDR1 ENHRY and CDR2 SYGVKD. The CDR3 DNA reads TGTGCCATCAGGGGGACTTCATCTCAAGAGACCCAGTACTTC. Its protein is CAIRGTSSQETQYF.

This clonotype was observed a few times. V usage is TRBV28 and J usage is TRBJ2-7; TRBD1 matches 7 bases. CDR1 is MDHEN, CDR2 SYDVKM, per germline. V lost 3 bases, J lost 1 base, and 6 bases stayed unmatched. This CDR3 region has 15 residues. CDR3 bases: TGTGCCAGCAGTTTCCCCAGGGGGTTGTCCTACGAGCAGTACTTC. Translation gives CASSFPRGLSYEQYF.

In regard to this clonotype: This sequence may be a read error, since a much larger clone differs from it by one base. V and J are TRBV6-6 and TRBJ2-1, with TRBD2 matching over 10 bases. Per the germline V gene, CDR1 is MNHNY and CDR2 is SVGAGI (reference sequence). This CDR3 is built from 16 residues. The CDR3 protein is CVSSYGATSSGSEQFF. The CDR3 DNA follows: TGTGTCAGCAGTTACGGCGCCACATCTAGCGGGAGTGAGCAGTTCTTC.